Shown below are 9 T cell receptor beta chains from a single sample sequenced in a study of blood T cells in healthy people across ages. Primed by a sample-barcoded 5' primer and a J-beta primer mix, a second PCR proceeded for 7 to 11 cycles. TCRdb used MiXCR to reprocess the 5' RACE reads, holding one entry per CDR3 protein. Of around 870,000 distinct CDR3 sequences listed, 25% to 35% are singletons. The sample consisted of blood. The receptor set was obtained from a woman aged 80 or over in good health.

This clonotype was seen a handful of times. This chain joins TRBV27 and TRBJ1-5; D might be TRBD1 (5 bases). The V end lost 5 bases, the J end lost 4 bases, and 12 bases lay between the germline ends. This CDR3 contains 14 residues. Germline V gene data show CDR1 as MNHEY and CDR2 as SMNVEV (reference sequence). Written as DNA, the CDR3 is TGTGCCAGCAGTAGGCGACAGACTAATCAGCCCCAGCATTTT. Protein sequence: CASSRRQTNQPQHF.

This clonotype has just one count. The V gene is TRBV18, the J gene TRBJ1-1; possibly TRBD1 for D (5 bases). V was trimmed by 4 bases and J by 1 base, leaving 16 bases between them. The CDR3 is 16 amino acids. Germline CDR1 KGHSH, CDR2 LQKENI. CDR3: CASSRGWGEKNTEAFF. In nucleotides, the CDR3 is TGTGCCAGCTCACGTGGGTGGGGGGAGAAGAACACTGAAGCTTTCTTT.

The V gene is TRBV7-2, the J gene TRBJ2-4; 7 bases are a match to TRBD2. The CDR3 has 13 amino acids. Germline values: CDR1 SGHTA, CDR2 FQGNSA. This CDR3 reads CAARASGKNIQYF. The CDR3, as DNA: TGTGCGGCTCGGGCTAGCGGCAAAAACATTCAGTACTTC. Full variable domain (outside the CDR3, taken from reference TRBV7-2 and TRBJ2-4): GAGVSQSPSNKVTEKGKDVELRCDPISGHTALYWYRQSLGQGLEFLIYFQGNSAPDKSGLPSDRFSAERTGGSVSTLTIQRTQQEDSAVYLCAARASGKNIQYFGAGTRLSVL.

Concerning this clonotype itself: It may be a read error: a sequence one base away is much more abundant. The chain has TRBV12-3 or TRBV12-4 and TRBJ1-1; D unresolved. This CDR3 has 15 amino acids. The CDR3 nucleotides are TGTGCCAGCAGTTTAGAGAGGGCCCTGAACACTGGAGCTTTCTTT. Its translation: CASSLERALNTGAFF.

CDR3 sequence (DNA): TGTGCCAGCGGCGCTCAGGGAAACACCGGGGAGCTGTTTTTT. Translated, it gives CASGAQGNTGELFF. The V call is TRBV12-3 or TRBV12-4, the J call TRBJ2-2; tentatively, D is TRBD1 (5 bases). The ends were cut back, 8 bases at V and 2 bases at J, with 12 bases in the middle. This CDR3 is 14 amino acids long.

This clonotype appeared a few times. This chain links TRBV20-1 with TRBJ1-5; a weak D match, TRBD1 (6 bases). Trimming removed 5 bases at V and 4 bases at J, with 15 bases between. Looked up from germline, CDR1 is DFQATT and CDR2 is SNEGSKA (reference sequence). The length of the CDR3 is 14 residues. CDR3 coding DNA: TGCAGTGCTTCCCAGCAGGGGAGAAATCAGCCCCAGCATTTT. It yields the protein CSASQQGRNQPQHF.

This clonotype occurred many times. The chain is built from TRBV6-1 and TRBJ2-5; 8 bases align to TRBD1. The germline V gene has CDR1 MNHNS and CDR2 SASEGT. The CDR3 is made up of 14 amino acids. V shed 3 bases and J 4 bases; nucleotides not matched to a gene: 4. DNA of the CDR3: TGTGCCAGCAGTGACGGACAGGGCGTAGAGACCCAGTACTTC. Translated, it gives CASSDGQGVETQYF.

This clonotype was seen repeatedly, ten times or more. The V gene is TRBV27, the J gene TRBJ2-5; 12 bases are shared with TRBD2. The CDR3 is made up of 15 amino acids. CDR1 and CDR2 (germline): MNHEY, SMNVEV (reference sequence). Trimming took 4 bases from V and 5 from J; bases not matched to a gene: 5. The CDR3 protein is CASSSLAGGEETQYF. The CDR3 DNA follows: TGTGCCAGCAGTTCTCTAGCGGGGGGGGAGGAGACCCAGTACTTC.

The sample holds a few counts of this clonotype. The rearrangement joins TRBV6-2 or TRBV6-3 to TRBJ2-1, with 7 bases that match TRBD1. Germline lookup yields CDR1 MNHEY and CDR2 SVGEGT. V shed 4 bases and J 2 bases; nucleotides not matched to a gene: 14. This CDR3 comprises 18 residues. The CDR3 region has the DNA TGTGCCAGCAGTTCAATAATAGGGACAGTAGGCCCCTACAATGAGCAGTTCTTC. Protein product: CASSSIIGTVGPYNEQFF.